Sequencing of this T cell receptor beta chain was carried out in a study of T-cell memory formation after mild COVID-19. MiXCR was run by TCRdb on the 5' RACE reads, yielding one entry per CDR3 protein. Among 450,000 to 700,000 distinct CDR3 sequences, over 15% were seen once, and the ten largest hold around 12%. The CDR3 is 17 residues long. Trimming left V 4 bases short and J 0 bases short, with 18 bases between. Germline CDR1 reads DFQATT; CDR2 reads SNEGSKA (reference sequence). The receptor's source is an adult woman who had mild COVID-19 (a few samples of this study predate the infection). Cell type and time point are not known. The rearrangement uses TRBV20-1 and TRBJ2-2; a possible D gene is TRBD2 (7 bases). Sequencing was performed on PBMCs or a T cell subset sorted from them (not recorded which). CDR3 DNA: TGCAGTGCTACGGGGGGCGTAGGACTAGCGAACACCGGGGAGCTGTTTTTT. It is translated as CSATGGVGLANTGELFF.